This paragraph covers one T cell receptor beta chain sequence. Its target is not known. An end of the junction does not agree with germline; a read error may underlie this. If patients had other autoimmune diseases, uncontrolled infections, pregnancy or lactation, they were excluded. Per the germline V gene, CDR1 is SEHNR and CDR2 is FQNEAQ (reference sequence). CDR3 length: 15 residues. These data belong to a study of Graves' ophthalmopathy and Graves' hyperthyroidism. Study-level background: Over 18 months of follow-up, stable hyperthyroidism required that no ophthalmopathy appear.

Findings of the study overall: Ophthalmopathy was separated from stable hyperthyroidism by a 13-signature model with 87.88% sensitivity and 81.08% specificity.

TCR beta CDR3 amplification used RNA transcripts. Second-round multiplex PCR came after a first-round RT-PCR that employed HTBI primers. MiXCR was run by TCRdb on the multiplex PCR reads, yielding one entry per CDR3 protein. The sample comprises roughly 1.1 million distinct CDR3 sequences, 36% of which are singletons, and 11% rests with the top ten. The specimen sequenced was peripheral blood or thyroid tissue (not recorded which). The genes are TRBV7-9 and TRBJ1-5; 8 bases are shared with TRBD1. This receptor was obtained from an adult man with Graves' hyperthyroidism. CDR3 loop: CASSQSQGGGQPQHF. CDR3 bases: TGCGCCAGCAGCCAATCACAGGGGGGAGGTCAGCCCCAGCATTTT.